The 11 T cell receptor beta chains in this list originate from one sample, sequenced in a study of cytomegalovirus exposure and HLA in healthy donors. Vbeta (60) and Jbeta (13) primers were used in the PCR. This table comes from immunoSEQ multiplex PCR, and its TCRdb copy is limited to in-frame clones, with some not included. Among 100,000 to 150,000 clones listed, 80% were seen once. Sequences were obtained from PBMCs. These receptors came from a man aged 30-40 years in good health and CMV-seronegative.

The chain's CDR3 is CASSILAAGMNEQFF. CDR3 DNA sequence: TGTGCCAGTAGTATCCTAGCTGCCGGGATGAATGAGCAGTTCTTC. The chain has TRBV19 and TRBJ2-1; a weak D match, TRBD2 (5 bases). Germline V gives CDR1 LNHDA, CDR2 SQIVND (reference sequence). This CDR3 is built from 15 residues. Between the trimmed V and J ends, which lost 3 bases and 7 bases, there was a span of 16 bases.

The chain carries TRBV6-5 and TRBJ2-1; 9 bases fit TRBD2. Germline loops: CDR1 MNHEY, CDR2 SVGAGI. The CDR3 is 14 residues long. Unmatched junction bases numbered 7, after V lost 5 bases and J lost 8 bases. The CDR3, as DNA: TGTGCCAGCAGTCCGGGACTAGCTTCCGATGAGCAGTTCTTC. Translated: CASSPGLASDEQFF.

J is TRBJ2-1 and V is TRBV7-9, with D possibly TRBD2 on 5 matching bases. Trimming cost V 5 bases and J 3 bases, with 11 bases left between them. Per the germline V gene, CDR1 is SEHNR and CDR2 is FQNEAQ (reference sequence). This CDR3 has 14 residues. The CDR3 coding sequence is TGTGCCAGCAGCCCCGGGGTCATCTACAATGAGCAGTTCTTC. This encodes CASSPGVIYNEQFF. The complete variable domain, with remaining parts taken from reference TRBV7-9 and TRBJ2-1, reads DTGVSQNPRHKITKRGQNVTFRCDPISEHNRLYWYRQTLGQGPEFLTYFQNEAQLEKSRLLSDRFSAERPKGSFSTLEIQRTEQGDSAMYLCASSPGVIYNEQFFGPGTRLTVL.

V gene TRBV5-1 combines with J gene TRBJ1-3; possible D gene TRBD1, 6 bases. The CDR3 is 18 amino acids. V dropped 0 bases and J dropped 0 bases, with 16 bases sitting between them. Germline-derived CDR1 and CDR2 are SGHRS and YFSETQ. The CDR3 nucleotides read TGCGCCAGCAGCTTGGTACCTACCGACAGGACCTCTGGAAACACCATATATTTT. Amino acids: CASSLVPTDRTSGNTIYF.

The rearrangement links TRBV11-2 to TRBJ2-5; the D gene is possibly TRBD2 (6 bases). The germline V gene encodes CDR1 SGHAT and CDR2 FQNNGV. CDR3 size: 14 residues. Trimming cost V 7 bases and J 4 bases, with 16 bases left between them. CDR3 coding DNA: TGTGCCAGCATCCCGGGGCTAGCGTCAGAGACCCAGTACTTC. Translation: CASIPGLASETQYF.

The rearrangement links TRBV27 to TRBJ2-1; D ambiguous. V lost 3 bases and J lost 2, with 8 bases in between. The CDR3 extends over 14 amino acids. Germline CDR1 MNHEY, CDR2 SMNVEV (reference sequence). The chain's CDR3 is CASSFTVAYNEQFF. The CDR3 bases are TGTGCCAGCAGTTTCACAGTTGCCTACAATGAGCAGTTCTTC.

This clone was counted once. The J gene is TRBJ2-7, the V gene TRBV18, with 12 bases fitting TRBD2. J was trimmed by 1 base and V by 3 bases; bases with no gene match: 16. Germline CDR1 and CDR2: KGHSH and LQKENI. The CDR3 totals 20 residues. The chain's CDR3 is CASSPTGSSTSGRTSYEQYF. In nucleotides, the CDR3 is TGTGCCAGCTCACCGACAGGGTCGTCAACTAGCGGGAGGACGTCCTACGAGCAGTACTTC.

The chain carries TRBV15 and TRBJ2-5; 7 nucleotides align to TRBD2. V shed 5 bases and J 1 base; nucleotides not matched to a gene: 13. Germline CDR1 is LNHNV and CDR2 is YYDKDF (reference sequence). CDR3 size: 17 residues. CDR3 nucleotide sequence: TGTGCCACCAGCCCGGGGCGGCCTAGCGGAACCCAAGAGACCCAGTACTTC. As protein: CATSPGRPSGTQETQYF.

In this sample, this clone turned up a few times. CDR3 in DNA: TGCGCCAGCAGTGAGCCCCGAGGGCGTGAAAACTACGAGCAGTACTTC. It specifies CASSEPRGRENYEQYF. The V and J genes are TRBV10-2 and TRBJ2-7, with D possibly TRBD2 on 5 matching bases. V was cut by 2 bases and J by 3 bases, with 17 bases left in between. The germline V gene encodes CDR1 WSHSY and CDR2 SAAADI. This CDR3 is 16 amino acids long.

The chain carries TRBV16 and TRBJ2-3; D perhaps matches TRBD2 (5 bases). Trimming removed 0 bases from V and 0 bases from J, with 13 bases in between. Germline V CDR1 and CDR2: KGHSY, FQNENV. This CDR3 is 17 amino acids long. This CDR3 is CASSQSGVRASTDTQYF. The CDR3 DNA is TGTGCCAGCAGCCAATCCGGTGTGAGGGCTAGCACAGATACGCAGTATTTT.

The chain carries TRBV7-9 and TRBJ2-5; no definite D call. Gene TRBJ2-7 matches the end of the DNA better, so the J call may be wrong. Per the germline V gene, CDR1 is SEHNR and CDR2 is FQNEAQ (reference sequence). The CDR3 contains 12 residues. The DNA of the CDR3 is TGTGCCAGCAGCTTAGCCCCCTACGAGCAGTACTTC. Its translation: CASSLAPYEQYF.